This TCR beta chain was recovered during a study of T cell responses to AZD1222 COVID-19 vaccine. Only one count was recorded for this clone. Clones were sequenced by immunoSEQ multiplex PCR, and TCRdb holds only the in-frame ones, with some missing. Here the sample spans tens of thousands of clones, around 85% being singletons. This CDR3 spans 20 amino acids. Germline CDR1 and CDR2: WNHNN and SYGVQD (reference sequence). V dropped 8 bases and J dropped 0; count of bases not matched to a gene: 19. Sequencing used peripheral blood, obtained 28 days after the second AZD1222 dose. This chain joins TRBV10-1 and TRBJ1-5, with TRBD1 identical over 10 bases. The sequence was obtained from an adult who received the AZD1222 COVID-19 vaccine. The DNA for the CDR3 is TGCGCCAGCTCAGCGCGACGGGACAGGGGAATCCTCTATAGCAATCAGCCCCAGCATTTT. This gives the protein CASSARRDRGILYSNQPQHF.